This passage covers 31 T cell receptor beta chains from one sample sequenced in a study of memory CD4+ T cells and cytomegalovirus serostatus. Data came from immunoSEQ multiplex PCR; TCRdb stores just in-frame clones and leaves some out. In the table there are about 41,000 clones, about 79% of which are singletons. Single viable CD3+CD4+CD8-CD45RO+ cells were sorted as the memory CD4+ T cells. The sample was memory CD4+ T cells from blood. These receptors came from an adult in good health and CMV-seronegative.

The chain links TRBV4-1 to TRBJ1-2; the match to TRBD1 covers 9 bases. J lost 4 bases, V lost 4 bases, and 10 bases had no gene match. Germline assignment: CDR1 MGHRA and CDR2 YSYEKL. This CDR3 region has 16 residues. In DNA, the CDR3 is TGCGCCAGCAGCCTTGGACAGGGGCGATTAAGCTATGGCTACACCTTC. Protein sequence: CASSLGQGRLSYGYTF.

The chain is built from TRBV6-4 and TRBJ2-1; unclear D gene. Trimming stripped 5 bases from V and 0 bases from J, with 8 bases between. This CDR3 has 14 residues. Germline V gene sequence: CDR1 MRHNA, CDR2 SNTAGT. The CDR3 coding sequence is TGTGCCAGCAGTAAGCAGCGCTCCTACAATGAGCAGTTCTTC. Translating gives CASSKQRSYNEQFF.

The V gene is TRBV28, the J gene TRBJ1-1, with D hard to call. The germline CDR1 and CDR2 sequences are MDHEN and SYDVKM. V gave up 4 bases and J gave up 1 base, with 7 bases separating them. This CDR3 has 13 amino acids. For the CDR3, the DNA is TGTGCCAGCAGTTGGACTACGAACACTGAAGCTTTCTTT. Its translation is CASSWTTNTEAFF.

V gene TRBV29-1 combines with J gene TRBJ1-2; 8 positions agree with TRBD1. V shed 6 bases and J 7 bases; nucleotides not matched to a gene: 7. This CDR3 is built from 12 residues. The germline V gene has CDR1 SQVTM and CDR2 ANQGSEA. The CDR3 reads CSVGQGAPGYTF. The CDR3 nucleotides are TGCAGCGTCGGGCAGGGGGCGCCTGGCTACACCTTC.

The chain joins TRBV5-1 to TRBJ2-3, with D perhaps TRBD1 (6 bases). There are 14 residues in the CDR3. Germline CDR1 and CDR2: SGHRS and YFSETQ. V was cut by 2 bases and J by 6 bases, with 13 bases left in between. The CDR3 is CASSFFPGDDTQYF. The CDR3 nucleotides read TGCGCCAGCAGCTTTTTCCCAGGGGATGATACGCAGTATTTT.

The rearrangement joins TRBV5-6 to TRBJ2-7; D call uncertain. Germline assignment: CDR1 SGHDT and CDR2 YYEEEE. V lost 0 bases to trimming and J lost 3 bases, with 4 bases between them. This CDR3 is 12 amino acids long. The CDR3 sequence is CASSLDDYEQYF. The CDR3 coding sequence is TGTGCCAGCAGCTTGGACGACTACGAGCAGTACTTC.

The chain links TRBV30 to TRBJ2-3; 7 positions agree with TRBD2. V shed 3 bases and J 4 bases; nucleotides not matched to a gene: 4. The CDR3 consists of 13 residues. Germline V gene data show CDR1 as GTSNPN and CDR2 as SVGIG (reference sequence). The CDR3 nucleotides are TGTGCCTGGAGAACGGGAGGCGCAGATACGCAGTATTTT. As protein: CAWRTGGADTQYF. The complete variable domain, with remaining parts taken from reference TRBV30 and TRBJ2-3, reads SQTIHQWPATLVQPVGSPLSLECTVEGTSNPNLYWYRQAAGRGLQLLFYSVGIGQISSEVPQNLSASRPQDRQFILSSKKLLLSDSGFYLCAWRTGGADTQYFGPGTRLTVL.

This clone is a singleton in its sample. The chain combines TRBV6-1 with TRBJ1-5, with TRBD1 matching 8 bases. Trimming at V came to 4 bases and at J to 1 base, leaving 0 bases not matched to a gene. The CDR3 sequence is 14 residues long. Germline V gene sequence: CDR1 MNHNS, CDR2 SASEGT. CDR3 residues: CASSGQGSNQPQHF. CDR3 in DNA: TGTGCCAGCAGTGGACAGGGGAGCAATCAGCCCCAGCATTTT.

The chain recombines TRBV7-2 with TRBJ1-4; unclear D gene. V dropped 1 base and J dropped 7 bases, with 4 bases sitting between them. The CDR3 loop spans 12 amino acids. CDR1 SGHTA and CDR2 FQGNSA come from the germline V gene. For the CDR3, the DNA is TGTGCCAGCAGCTTAGTAGCTGAAAAACTGTTTTTT. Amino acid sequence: CASSLVAEKLFF. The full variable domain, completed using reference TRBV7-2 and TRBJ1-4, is GAGVSQSPSNKVTEKGKDVELRCDPISGHTALYWYRQSLGQGLEFLIYFQGNSAPDKSGLPSDRFSAERTGGSVSTLTIQRTQQEDSAVYLCASSLVAEKLFFGSGTQLSVL.

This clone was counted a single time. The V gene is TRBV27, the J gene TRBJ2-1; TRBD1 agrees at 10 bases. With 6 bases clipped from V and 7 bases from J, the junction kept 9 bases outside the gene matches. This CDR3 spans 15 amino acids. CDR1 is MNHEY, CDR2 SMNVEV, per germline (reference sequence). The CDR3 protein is CASRFPGTGENEQFF. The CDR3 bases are TGTGCCAGCAGATTTCCCGGGACAGGGGAAAATGAGCAGTTCTTC.

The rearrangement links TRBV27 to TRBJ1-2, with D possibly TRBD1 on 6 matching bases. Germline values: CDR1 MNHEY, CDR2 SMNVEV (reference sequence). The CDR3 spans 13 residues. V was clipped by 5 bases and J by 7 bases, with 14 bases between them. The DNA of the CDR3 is TGTGCCAGCAGTACGGACAGAAGGGGTGGCTACACCTTC. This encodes CASSTDRRGGYTF.

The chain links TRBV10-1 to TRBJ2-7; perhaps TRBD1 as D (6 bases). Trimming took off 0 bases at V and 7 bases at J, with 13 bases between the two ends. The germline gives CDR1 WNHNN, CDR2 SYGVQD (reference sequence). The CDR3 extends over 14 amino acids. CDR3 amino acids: CASSESGQGKEQYF. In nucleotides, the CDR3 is TGCGCCAGCAGTGAGTCTGGTCAGGGGAAGGAGCAGTACTTC.

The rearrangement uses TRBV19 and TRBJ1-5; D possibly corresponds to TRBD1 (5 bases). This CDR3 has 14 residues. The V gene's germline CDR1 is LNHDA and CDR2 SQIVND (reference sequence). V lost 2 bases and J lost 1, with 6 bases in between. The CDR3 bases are TGTGCCAGTAGTATATGGGACAGCAATCAGCCCCAGCATTTT. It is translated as CASSIWDSNQPQHF.

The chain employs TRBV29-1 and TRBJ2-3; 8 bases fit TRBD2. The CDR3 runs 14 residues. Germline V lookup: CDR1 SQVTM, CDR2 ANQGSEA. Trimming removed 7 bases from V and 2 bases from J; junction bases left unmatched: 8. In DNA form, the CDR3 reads TGCAGCGCACAAGCGGGAGACTACACAGATACGCAGTATTTT. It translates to CSAQAGDYTDTQYF.

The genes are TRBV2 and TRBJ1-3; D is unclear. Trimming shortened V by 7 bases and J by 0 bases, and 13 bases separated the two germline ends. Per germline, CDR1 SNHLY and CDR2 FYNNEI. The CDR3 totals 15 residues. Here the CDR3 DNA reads TGTGCCAGCACCGAGGGTGCAGGCTCTGGAAACACCATATATTTT. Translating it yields CASTEGAGSGNTIYF.

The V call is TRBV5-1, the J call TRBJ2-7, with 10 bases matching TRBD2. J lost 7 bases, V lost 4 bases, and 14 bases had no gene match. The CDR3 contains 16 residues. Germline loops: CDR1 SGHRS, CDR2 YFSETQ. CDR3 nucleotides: TGCGCCAGCAGCGGGAGCGGGAGGGCCATCTCGGAGGAGCAGTACTTC. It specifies CASSGSGRAISEEQYF.

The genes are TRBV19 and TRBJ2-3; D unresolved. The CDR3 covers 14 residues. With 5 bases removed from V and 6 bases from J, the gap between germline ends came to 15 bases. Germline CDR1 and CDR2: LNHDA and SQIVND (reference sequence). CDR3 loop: CASSFPELSDTQYF. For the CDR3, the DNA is TGTGCCAGTAGTTTCCCGGAGCTCTCGGATACGCAGTATTTT.

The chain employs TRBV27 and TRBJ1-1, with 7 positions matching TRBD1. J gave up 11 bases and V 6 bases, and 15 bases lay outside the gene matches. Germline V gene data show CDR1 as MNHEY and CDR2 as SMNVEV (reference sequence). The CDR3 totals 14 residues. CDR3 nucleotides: TGTGCCAGCAGGCAGATGGGACAGCCAGGCCGGGCTTTCTTT. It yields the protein CASRQMGQPGRAFF.

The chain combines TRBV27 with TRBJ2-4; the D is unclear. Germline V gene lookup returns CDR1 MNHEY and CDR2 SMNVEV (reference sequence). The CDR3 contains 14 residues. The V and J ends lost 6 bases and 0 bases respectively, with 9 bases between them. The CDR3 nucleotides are TGTGCCAGCAGGCCGTTCCTAGCCAAAAACATTCAGTACTTC. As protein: CASRPFLAKNIQYF.

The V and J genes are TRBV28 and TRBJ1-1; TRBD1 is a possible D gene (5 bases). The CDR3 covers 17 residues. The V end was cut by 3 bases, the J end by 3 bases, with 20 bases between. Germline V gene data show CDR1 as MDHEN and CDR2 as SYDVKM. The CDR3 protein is CASSLGGAQAAHTEAFF. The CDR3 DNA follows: TGTGCCAGCAGTTTGGGAGGGGCTCAGGCCGCACACACTGAAGCTTTCTTT.

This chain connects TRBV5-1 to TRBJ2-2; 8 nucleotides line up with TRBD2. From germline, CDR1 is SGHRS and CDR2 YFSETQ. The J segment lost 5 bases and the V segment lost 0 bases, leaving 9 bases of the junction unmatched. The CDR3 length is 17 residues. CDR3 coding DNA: TGCGCCAGCAGCTTGGCCTCCGGGAGGGCCGGTACCGGGGAGCTGTTTTTT. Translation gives CASSLASGRAGTGELFF.

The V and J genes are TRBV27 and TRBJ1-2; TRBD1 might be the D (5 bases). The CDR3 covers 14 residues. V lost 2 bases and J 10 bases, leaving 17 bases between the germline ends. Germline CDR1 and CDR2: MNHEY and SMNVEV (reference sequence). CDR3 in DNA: TGTGCCAGCAGTTTAAGGATCCAGGGTTTACCCTACACCTTC. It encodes CASSLRIQGLPYTF.

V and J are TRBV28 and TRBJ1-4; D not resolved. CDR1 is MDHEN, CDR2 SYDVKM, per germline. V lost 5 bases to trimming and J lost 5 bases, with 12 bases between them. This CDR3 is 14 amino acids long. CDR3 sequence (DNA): TGTGCCAGCAGTCCCCCCCGGTACAATGAAAAACTGTTTTTT. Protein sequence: CASSPPRYNEKLFF.

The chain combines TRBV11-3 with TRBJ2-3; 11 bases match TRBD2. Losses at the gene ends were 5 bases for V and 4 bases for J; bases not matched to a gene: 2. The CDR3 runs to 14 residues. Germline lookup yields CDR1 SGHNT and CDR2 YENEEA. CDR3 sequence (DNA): TGTGCCAGCAGCCCGGGACTAGCGGCAGATACGCAGTATTTT. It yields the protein CASSPGLAADTQYF.

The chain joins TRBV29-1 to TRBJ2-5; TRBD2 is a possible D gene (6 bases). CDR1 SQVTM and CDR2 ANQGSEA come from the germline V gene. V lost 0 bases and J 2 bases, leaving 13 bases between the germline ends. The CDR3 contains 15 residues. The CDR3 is CSVEESPGDQETQYF. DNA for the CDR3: TGCAGCGTTGAAGAGTCCCCGGGGGATCAAGAGACCCAGTACTTC.

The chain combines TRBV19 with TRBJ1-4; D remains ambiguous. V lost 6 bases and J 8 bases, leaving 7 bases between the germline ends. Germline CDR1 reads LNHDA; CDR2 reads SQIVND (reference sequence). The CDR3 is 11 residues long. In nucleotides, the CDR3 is TGTGCCAGTAGCGAGAGGGAAAAACTGTTTTTT. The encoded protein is CASSEREKLFF.

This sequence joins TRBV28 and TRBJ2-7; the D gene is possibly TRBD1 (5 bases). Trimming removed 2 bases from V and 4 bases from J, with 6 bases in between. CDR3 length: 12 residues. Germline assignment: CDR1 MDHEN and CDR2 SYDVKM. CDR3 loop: CASSLRGYEQYF. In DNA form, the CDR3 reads TGTGCCAGCAGTTTAAGGGGATACGAGCAGTACTTC.

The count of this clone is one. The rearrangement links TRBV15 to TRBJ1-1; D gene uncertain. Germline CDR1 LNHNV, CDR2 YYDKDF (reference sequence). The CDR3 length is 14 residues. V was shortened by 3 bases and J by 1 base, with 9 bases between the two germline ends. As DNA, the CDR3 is TGTGCCACCAGCAGCCACCTCAGGAACACTGAAGCTTTCTTT. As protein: CATSSHLRNTEAFF.

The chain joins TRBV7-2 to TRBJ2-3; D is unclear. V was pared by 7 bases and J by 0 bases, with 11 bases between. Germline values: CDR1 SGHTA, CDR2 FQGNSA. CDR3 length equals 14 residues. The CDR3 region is CASKEGASTDTQYF. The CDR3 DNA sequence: TGTGCCAGCAAAGAAGGAGCCAGCACAGATACGCAGTATTTT.

The CDR3 spells CASSLVAARVSSYEQYF. The CDR3, as DNA: TGCGCCAGCAGCTTGGTGGCGGCGAGGGTGAGCTCCTACGAGCAGTACTTC. The V call is TRBV5-1, the J call TRBJ2-7; a possible D gene is TRBD2 (5 bases). CDR1 is SGHRS, CDR2 YFSETQ, per germline. There are 17 residues in the CDR3. V lost 0 bases and J 0 bases, leaving 16 bases between the germline ends.

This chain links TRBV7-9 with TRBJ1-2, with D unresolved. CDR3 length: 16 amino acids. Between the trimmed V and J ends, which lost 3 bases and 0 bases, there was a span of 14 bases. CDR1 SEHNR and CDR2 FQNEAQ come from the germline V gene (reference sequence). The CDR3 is CASSFNWGNPNYGYTF. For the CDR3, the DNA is TGTGCCAGCAGCTTCAATTGGGGAAATCCTAACTATGGCTACACCTTC.